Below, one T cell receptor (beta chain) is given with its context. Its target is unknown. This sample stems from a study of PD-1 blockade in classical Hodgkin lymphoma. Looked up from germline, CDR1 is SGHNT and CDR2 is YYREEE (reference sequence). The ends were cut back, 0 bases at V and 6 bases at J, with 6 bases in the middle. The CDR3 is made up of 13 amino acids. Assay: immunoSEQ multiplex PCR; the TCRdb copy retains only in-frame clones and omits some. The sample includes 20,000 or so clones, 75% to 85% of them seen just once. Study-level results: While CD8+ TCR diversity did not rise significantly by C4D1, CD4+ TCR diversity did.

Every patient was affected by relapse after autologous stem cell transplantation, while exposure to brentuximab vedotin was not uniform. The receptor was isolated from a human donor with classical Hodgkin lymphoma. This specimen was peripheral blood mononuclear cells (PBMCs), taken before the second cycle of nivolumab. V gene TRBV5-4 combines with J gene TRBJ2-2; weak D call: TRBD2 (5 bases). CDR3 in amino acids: CASSLERSGELFF. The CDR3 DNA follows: TGTGCCAGCAGCTTGGAGCGGTCCGGGGAGCTGTTTTTT.